Listed below are T cell receptor beta chains from one sample, sequenced in a study of blood T cell repertoires in COVID-19. The assay was immunoSEQ multiplex PCR, and TCRdb's table has in-frame clones only and misses some. The sample holds approximately 70,000 clones; about 88% are singletons and the top ten take about 4.6%. Specimen: peripheral blood. These receptors were collected from a human donor in a cohort sampled during active COVID-19. CDR3s include the opening cysteine and the closing phenylalanine or tryptophan. The D gene is left open where the match is weak.

V gene	J gene	D gene	CDR3 protein
TRBV18	TRBJ2-5	TRBD2	CASSPPSGGQQETQYF
TRBV9	TRBJ2-5	TRBD2	CASSTSGGAETQYF
TRBV28	TRBJ2-1	TRBD2	CASRLAGESSYNEQFF
TRBV30	TRBJ2-2	TRBD2	CAWKASGGAGRF
TRBV28	TRBJ2-2	TRBD2	CASSGGGSSAGELFF
TRBV3-1/TRBV3-2	TRBJ1-6	.	CASSQDVRDSPLHF
TRBV11-2	TRBJ1-2	.	CASSSAGIYPYGYTF
TRBV24-1	TRBJ2-3	.	CATSDRRATSTDTQYF
TRBV18	TRBJ2-1	.	CASSIPSSYNEQFF
TRBV30	TRBJ1-5	.	CAWSAGDVSNQPQHF
TRBV10-3	TRBJ1-1	.	CANGQDNTEAFF
TRBV4-3	TRBJ2-1	TRBD1	CASSQEWTGSSYNEQFF
TRBV12-5	TRBJ2-4	.	CASGWEENIQYF
TRBV5-1	TRBJ2-7	TRBD2	CASSSGTSGRAAQYF
TRBV5-6	TRBJ2-7	.	CASSRDITYEQYF
TRBV7-9	TRBJ2-3	.	CASSLASGRTADTQYF
TRBV5-4	TRBJ1-6	TRBD1	CASSQTGDSYNSPLHF
TRBV19	TRBJ1-2	.	CASSVRTYGYTF
TRBV7-8	TRBJ2-5	TRBD2	CASTPIKEAGGGETQYF
TRBV9	TRBJ1-2	TRBD1	CASSDRQGGGYTF
TRBV2	TRBJ1-1	.	CASRPRGGAFF
TRBV7-2	TRBJ1-5	.	CASSLGGAGNQPQHF
TRBV28	TRBJ1-5	.	CASSVMRDNQPQHF